The entry below describes one T cell receptor beta chain. The sample comes from a study of graft-versus-host responses after intestinal transplantation. Study as a whole: Uniformly, recipients were administered anti-thymocyte globulin induction with subsequent tacrolimus and steroids for about 3 years.

The assay was immunoSEQ multiplex PCR, and TCRdb's table has in-frame clones only and misses some. The sample lists 75,000 to 100,000 clones; roughly 86% were seen once. Per the germline V gene, CDR1 is MNHEY and CDR2 is SMNVEV (reference sequence). The CDR3 totals 17 residues. Trimming took 4 bases from V and 1 from J, leaving 19 bases between them. This receptor was taken from a human patient who received an intestinal transplant, so some T cells may come from the graft donor. The rearrangement uses TRBV27 and TRBJ1-1; possible D gene TRBD1, 5 bases. The sequencing used PBMCs, collected 255 days after intestinal transplant. The CDR3 DNA sequence: TGTGCCAGCAGTTCCCTCGTGGGGCCGAGGGAGAACACTGAAGCTTTCTTT. Protein product: CASSSLVGPRENTEAFF.